This note documents a single TCR beta chain sequence. Per the original methods: Researchers report that nucleated cell counts were estimated from reference gene primer amplification. The protocol was immunoSEQ multiplex PCR, while the TCRdb copy is restricted to in-frame clones and leaves out a portion. V, J and clone size derive from that table, while D and trimming were established from the DNA sequence. Among approximately 150,000 clones listed, 80% to 90% were seen once. This sample is part of a study of blood T cell repertoires in COVID-19. On the study more broadly: COVID-19 samples, acute and convalescent, were from the United States, Italy and Spain. From T cells, B-cell-depleted T cells, or PBMCs came the material, which was cDNA or gDNA.

V trimming: 3 bases; J trimming: 4 bases; junction bases outside the gene matches: 11. This CDR3 has 16 residues. Germline lookup yields CDR1 MNHEY and CDR2 SMNVEV (reference sequence). This receptor was taken from a woman between 65 and 79 years old who had recovered from COVID-19. The rearrangement links TRBV27 to TRBJ2-7, with 8 bases that match TRBD2. Sequencing input: peripheral blood. CDR3 region: CASSFGGAGEGYEQYF. CDR3 DNA sequence: TGTGCCAGCAGTTTCGGGGGGGCAGGGGAGGGTTACGAGCAGTACTTC.